A single sample gave rise to the 6 T cell receptor beta chains below, sequenced in a study of early T cells in non-severe SARS-CoV-2 infection (TCRdb year 2021). The library was prepared using 5' RACE. Instrument on record: NextSeq 500. TCRdb passed the public sequencing reads through fastp at Q25 and MiXCR, retaining productive beta sequences. One record per CDR3 amino acid sequence lists the most common genes and DNA. This sample has 50,000 or so distinct CDR3 sequences in its table, and about 13% of those were observed once. 7.5% to 10% of the sample is held by the ten biggest clonotypes. The material sequenced was whole blood. The receptors come from an adult who was a healthcare worker with PCR-confirmed SARS-CoV-2 infection or an uninfected control (not recorded which).

The sample holds a few counts of this clonotype. The chain has TRBV7-2 and TRBJ1-6; D is uncertain. V was cut by 3 bases and J by 4 bases, with 7 bases left in between. There are 14 residues in the CDR3. CDR1 and CDR2 (germline): SGHTA, FQGNSA. The CDR3: CASSFREYNSPLHF. CDR3 DNA sequence: TGTGCCAGCAGCTTCCGGGAGTATAATTCACCCCTCCACTTT.

This sequence joins TRBV20-1 and TRBJ1-1; no reliable D call. Trimming removed 8 bases from V and 6 bases from J, with 16 bases in between. The CDR3 sequence is 12 residues long. Germline V gives CDR1 DFQATT, CDR2 SNEGSKA (reference sequence). The CDR3 loop is CSTVGGSSEAFF. CDR3 nucleotide sequence: TGCAGTACGGTGGGCGGAAGCTCTGAAGCTTTCTTT.

The genes are TRBV30 and TRBJ2-3; D is uncertain. This CDR3 has 15 amino acids. V was trimmed by 3 bases and J by 6 bases, leaving 19 bases between them. The germline gives CDR1 GTSNPN, CDR2 SVGIG (reference sequence). The CDR3: CAWSASLNTLDTQYF. CDR3 nucleotide sequence: TGTGCCTGGAGCGCGAGCTTAAATACGCTGGATACGCAGTATTTT.

This clonotype was counted between two and nine times. V gene TRBV2 combines with J gene TRBJ2-4; either TRBD1 or TRBD2 may supply D (6 bases each). This CDR3 spans 13 amino acids. CDR1 and CDR2 from the germline V gene are SNHLY and FYNNEI. Trimming pared 1 base from V and 7 bases from J, leaving 8 bases between. The CDR3 nucleotides read TGTGCCAGCAGTGAAGTAGGGGGGAACATTCAGTACTTC. Protein product: CASSEVGGNIQYF.

This clonotype was seen at least ten times. The V gene is TRBV4-2, the J gene TRBJ1-6; D gene unclear. There are 11 residues in the CDR3. Germline CDR1 and CDR2: LGHNA and YNFKEQ. V lost 0 bases, J lost 16 bases, and 7 bases lay in between. The CDR3 coding sequence is TGTGCCAGCAGCCAAGATCAAACGCTCCACTTT. Encoded protein: CASSQDQTLHF.

The sample holds many counts of this clonotype. The rearrangement joins TRBV7-2 to TRBJ1-1, with D uncertain. The V end lost 2 bases, the J end lost 2 bases, and 6 bases lay between the germline ends. Germline V gene lookup returns CDR1 SGHTA and CDR2 FQGNSA. CDR3 length: 13 residues. CDR3 sequence (DNA): TGTGCCAGCAGCTTAATACGAAACACTGAAGCTTTCTTT. This encodes CASSLIRNTEAFF.